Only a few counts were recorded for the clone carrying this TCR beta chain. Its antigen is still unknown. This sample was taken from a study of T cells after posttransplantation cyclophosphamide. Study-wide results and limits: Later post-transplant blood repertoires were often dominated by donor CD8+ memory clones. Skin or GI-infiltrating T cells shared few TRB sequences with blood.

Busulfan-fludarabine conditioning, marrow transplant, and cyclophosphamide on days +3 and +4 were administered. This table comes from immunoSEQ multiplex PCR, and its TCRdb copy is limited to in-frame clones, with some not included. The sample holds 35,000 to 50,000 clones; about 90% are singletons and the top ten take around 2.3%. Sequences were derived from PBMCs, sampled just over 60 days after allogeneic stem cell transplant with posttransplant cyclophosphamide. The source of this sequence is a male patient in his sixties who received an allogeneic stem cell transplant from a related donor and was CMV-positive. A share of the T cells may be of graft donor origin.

The CDR3 loop is CASSSDRVDTQYF. In DNA, the CDR3 is TGTGCCAGCAGCTCAGACAGGGTGGATACGCAGTATTTT. V is TRBV5-4 and J is TRBJ2-3; 7 nucleotides match TRBD1. Germline trimming cut 3 bases from V and 6 bases from J; bases unmatched to any gene: 4. CDR1 and CDR2 (germline): SGHNT, YYREEE (reference sequence). This CDR3 is 13 amino acids long.